The TCR beta chain under discussion was sequenced for a study of blood T cell repertoires in COVID-19. Study background: Sources were T cells, B-cell-depleted T cells, or PBMCs; the material itself was cDNA or gDNA.

The assay was immunoSEQ multiplex PCR, and TCRdb's table has in-frame clones only and misses some. Among about 180,000 clones listed, about 85% were seen once. Trimming took 1 base from V and 6 from J; bases not matched to a gene: 20. The CDR3 sequence is 19 residues long. Recruited during active infection, patients (from Seattle) were subsequently followed longitudinally. The clonotype comes from a person between 65 and 80 years old with COVID-19, enrolled during active disease. The chain uses TRBV5-3 and TRBJ1-2; 8 bases line up with TRBD1. TRBV5-3 is an ORF, and what it does is uncertain. Sequenced material: peripheral blood. The CDR3 loop is CARSLLNINQSGGADGYTF. DNA of the CDR3: TGTGCCAGAAGCTTGTTAAATATAAACCAATCAGGGGGCGCGGATGGCTACACCTTC.